This T cell receptor beta chain was captured in a study of blood T cell repertoires in COVID-19. The overall study: PBMCs, B-cell-depleted T cells, or T cells were the source of the cDNA or gDNA that made up the material.

Clinical history as reported by participants underpinned cohort assignment. In the original processing: Nucleated cell number was recorded as an estimate derived from reference gene primer amplification. Sequencing was performed with immunoSEQ multiplex PCR; in TCRdb, only in-frame clones are kept and a portion is missing. Clone size and the V and J calls come from that table; the DNA yielded D and trimming. The sample lists about 170,000 clones; about 88% were seen once. V lost 6 bases, J lost 4 bases, and 20 bases lay in between. The germline CDR1 and CDR2 sequences are SQVTM and ANQGSEA. CDR3 length equals 15 residues.

Sequencing was carried out using PBMCs or T cells enriched from blood (not recorded which). The chain is built from TRBV29-1 and TRBJ2-3; D perhaps matches TRBD2 (6 bases). The source of this sequence is a woman younger than 30 who had recovered from COVID-19. The CDR3 coding sequence is TGCAGCGTCGGCTCGGCGGGAAGGGTCCCAGATACGCAGTATTTT. This translates into CSVGSAGRVPDTQYF.